The TCR beta chain described here comes from a study of T cells in Graves' hyperthyroidism and ophthalmopathy. The V gene lost 7 bases and the J gene lost 0 bases, with 12 bases spanning the gap. Looked up from germline, CDR1 is LNHDA and CDR2 is SQIVND (reference sequence). The CDR3 contains 15 residues. TCR beta CDR3 sequences were amplified from RNA transcripts. A set of HTBI primers served as the primers for a first-round RT-PCR of the TCR CDR3. TCRdb independently ran MiXCR on the multiplex PCR reads; one entry per CDR3 protein. This sample has fewer than 600,000 distinct CDR3 sequences, with 14% found just once.

Specimen: blood. This sequence joins TRBV19 and TRBJ1-4; no reliable D call. The TCR was taken from a woman aged 18-30 years with Graves' hyperthyroidism. DNA for the CDR3: TGTGCCAGTACCCCCTCGAGGTCAACTAATGAAAAACTGTTTTTT. Translation gives CASTPSRSTNEKLFF.